This T cell receptor beta chain was recorded in a study of blood T cell repertoires in COVID-19. Study context: Whether acute or convalescent, the COVID-19 samples came from the United States, Italy and Spain.

Original analysis: Reference gene primers were amplified, and this amplification served to estimate nucleated cell counts. Sequencing used immunoSEQ multiplex PCR; TCRdb keeps in-frame clones, though not all of them. V, J and clone size reflect that table, while D and trimming were determined from the DNA. In the table there are hundreds of thousands of clones, roughly nine tenths of which are singletons. Trimming pared 3 bases from V and 3 bases from J, leaving 13 bases between. CDR1 and CDR2 from the germline V gene are SGHNT and YYREEE (reference sequence). The CDR3 is made up of 14 amino acids. Material for sequencing was peripheral blood. The gene calls are TRBV5-4 and TRBJ2-7; D may be TRBD2 (6 bases). The source is a man younger than 30 with COVID-19, enrolled during active disease. This CDR3 is CASSSPGLSYEQYF. The DNA for the CDR3 is TGTGCCAGCAGCTCCCCGGGACTCAGCTACGAGCAGTACTTC.